The clone carrying this T cell receptor (beta chain) turned up a few times. As yet, its antigen is unknown. The CDR3 consists of 14 residues. Trimming stripped 5 bases from V and 6 bases from J, with 14 bases between. The data stem from a study of early T cells in non-severe SARS-CoV-2 infection. TCRdb passed the 5' RACE reads through MiXCR, listing each CDR3 protein once. The sample lists under 35,000 distinct CDR3 sequences; around 4.4% were seen once. Study-wide findings and caveats: VDJdb-based matching was biased toward anti-spike CD8 responses and missed private and CD4 specificities.

The receptor's source is an adult who was a healthcare worker with PCR-confirmed SARS-CoV-2 infection or an uninfected control (not recorded which). Sequencing was performed on whole blood. The chain links TRBV12-3 or TRBV12-4 to TRBJ2-1; D not resolved. The CDR3 sequence is CASSARSHGNEQFF. CDR3 nucleotides: TGTGCCAGCAGTGCCCGGTCACACGGCAATGAGCAGTTCTTC.